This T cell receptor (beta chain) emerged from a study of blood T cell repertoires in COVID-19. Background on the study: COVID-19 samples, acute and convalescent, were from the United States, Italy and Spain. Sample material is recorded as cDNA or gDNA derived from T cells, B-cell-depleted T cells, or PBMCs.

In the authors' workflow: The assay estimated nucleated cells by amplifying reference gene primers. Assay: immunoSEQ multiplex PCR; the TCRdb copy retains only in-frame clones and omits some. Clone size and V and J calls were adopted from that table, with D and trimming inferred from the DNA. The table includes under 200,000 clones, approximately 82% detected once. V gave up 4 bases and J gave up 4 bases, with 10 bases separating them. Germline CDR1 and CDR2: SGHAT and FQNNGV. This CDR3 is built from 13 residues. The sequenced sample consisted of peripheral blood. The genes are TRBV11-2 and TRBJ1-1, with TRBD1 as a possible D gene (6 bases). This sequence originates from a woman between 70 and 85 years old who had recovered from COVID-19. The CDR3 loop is CASSSQGGTEAFF. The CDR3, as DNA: TGTGCCAGCAGCTCACAGGGCGGCACTGAAGCTTTCTTT.